The clone carrying this T cell receptor beta chain turned up a few times. One Seattle source followed patients from active infection through their disease course. This entry belongs to a study of blood T cell repertoires in COVID-19. Study-level information: The cDNA or gDNA used as material had been derived from T cells, B-cell-depleted T cells, or PBMCs.

V shed 5 bases, J shed 2 bases, and the junction held 11 bases outside the gene matches. In germline, CDR1 is SNHLY, CDR2 FYNNEI. The CDR3 extends over 17 amino acids. Original data processing: The authors estimated nucleated cell counts from reference gene primer amplification. Libraries were prepared by immunoSEQ multiplex PCR; TCRdb keeps only in-frame clonotypes and omits some of them. V and J calls and clone size are those listed in that table; D and trimming were worked out from the DNA. Here the sample spans some 150,000 clones, 84% being singletons. The sequenced sample was peripheral blood. The sequence derives from a woman in her seventies with COVID-19, enrolled during active disease. The V gene is TRBV2, the J gene TRBJ2-3, with 9 bases lining up with TRBD2. The CDR3 protein is CASSSSGGLYHTDTQYF. In nucleotides, the CDR3 is TGTGCCAGCAGTTCGAGCGGGGGGCTCTACCACACAGATACGCAGTATTTT. Using reference TRBV2 and TRBJ2-3 for the parts outside the CDR3, the full variable domain is EPEVTQTPSHQVTQMGQEVILRCVPISNHLYFYWYRQILGQKVEFLVSFYNNEISEKSEIFDDQFSVERPDGSNFTLKIRSTKLEDSAMYFCASSSSGGLYHTDTQYFGPGTRLTVL.